The 29 T cell receptor beta chains presented below share a single source sample, sequenced in a study of shared T cell receptors in the human thymus. Only in-frame clones appear in the TCRdb table, and some are missing; sequencing was by immunoSEQ multiplex PCR. The table lists some 400,000 clones, around 95% of them singletons, with approximately 0.018% in the top ten. Sequenced material: thymocytes. The source is a human donor.

The chain combines TRBV27 with TRBJ2-1; unclear D gene. Germline lookup yields CDR1 MNHEY and CDR2 SMNVEV (reference sequence). V was cut by 8 bases and J by 8 bases, with 4 bases left in between. The CDR3 runs 9 residues. The CDR3 here is CASGHEQFF. In DNA, the CDR3 is TGTGCCAGCGGCCATGAGCAGTTCTTC.

The chain couples TRBV28 to TRBJ2-2; perhaps TRBD2 as D (6 bases). CDR3 length: 15 amino acids. From germline, CDR1 is MDHEN and CDR2 SYDVKM. V was clipped by 3 bases and J by 4 bases, with 12 bases between them. CDR3 coding DNA: TGTGCCAGCAGTTTCCGGGAGAAAGTCACCGGGGAGCTGTTTTTT. Residues: CASSFREKVTGELFF.

The gene calls are TRBV7-8 and TRBJ2-7; TRBD1 might be the D (6 bases). Trimming cost V 1 base and J 6 bases, with 19 bases left between them. The germline V gene has CDR1 SGHVS and CDR2 FQNEAQ. The CDR3 is 16 residues long. CDR3 bases: TGTGCCAGCAGCTTAGGACGTGTGACAGGCCCCCCCGAGCAGTACTTC. This sequence encodes CASSLGRVTGPPEQYF.

The chain combines TRBV28 with TRBJ2-4; D tentatively reads TRBD1 or TRBD2 (5 bases each). The CDR3 has 19 residues. Germline lookup yields CDR1 MDHEN and CDR2 SYDVKM. V lost 5 bases and J lost 0, with 23 bases in between. CDR3 DNA: TGTGCCAGCAGTCTCTCTCACAGCGGTCAGGGTCTAGCCAAAAACATTCAGTACTTC. It yields the protein CASSLSHSGQGLAKNIQYF.

The chain combines TRBV5-1 with TRBJ2-1; 13 bases line up with TRBD2. The CDR3 has 15 amino acids. Unmatched junction bases numbered 8, after V lost 4 bases and J lost 10 bases. CDR1 and CDR2 from the germline V gene are SGHRS and YFSETQ. The CDR3 region is CASSHGLAGVGEQFF. The CDR3 nucleotides are TGCGCCAGCAGCCACGGACTAGCGGGAGTGGGGGAGCAGTTCTTC. The variable domain in full, with the rest retrieved from reference TRBV5-1 and TRBJ2-1, is KAGVTQTPRYLIKTRGQQVTLSCSPISGHRSVSWYQQTPGQGLQFLFEYFSETQRNKGNFPGRFSGRQFSNSRSEMNVSTLELGDSALYLCASSHGLAGVGEQFFGPGTRLTVL.

The chain couples TRBV6-1 to TRBJ1-1, with TRBD1 as a possible D gene (5 bases). V lost 3 bases and J lost 4, with 9 bases in between. The germline V gene encodes CDR1 MNHNS and CDR2 SASEGT. CDR3 length: 13 amino acids. The CDR3 protein is CASSDERGTEAFF. The CDR3 nucleotides read TGTGCCAGCAGTGACGAGAGGGGCACTGAAGCTTTCTTT.

The J gene is TRBJ2-7, the V gene TRBV5-1; 7 nucleotides line up with TRBD2. J lost 2 bases, V lost 0 bases, and 8 bases had no gene match. Looked up from germline, CDR1 is SGHRS and CDR2 is YFSETQ. The CDR3 totals 16 residues. The CDR3 nucleotides read TGCGCCAGCAGCTTGGGATGGGGCGGGGGTCCCTACGAGCAGTACTTC. Encoded protein: CASSLGWGGGPYEQYF.

This clone was counted a few times. The chain joins TRBV30 to TRBJ1-1, with D possibly matching TRBD1 (6 bases). Germline assignment: CDR1 GTSNPN and CDR2 SVGIG (reference sequence). There are 13 residues in the CDR3. V dropped 5 bases and J dropped 3 bases, with 13 bases sitting between them. CDR3 protein: CAWEPQGYTEAFF. The CDR3 DNA reads as TGTGCCTGGGAACCCCAGGGGTACACTGAAGCTTTCTTT.

The V call is TRBV28, the J call TRBJ1-5; D unresolved. CDR1 and CDR2 from the germline V gene are MDHEN and SYDVKM. This CDR3 contains 13 residues. V lost 5 bases and J 0 bases, leaving 5 bases between the germline ends. Here the CDR3 DNA reads TGTGCCAGCAGTCCCGTTAGCAATCAGCCCCAGCATTTT. This encodes CASSPVSNQPQHF.

V gene TRBV7-9 combines with J gene TRBJ1-1; possibly TRBD1 for D (5 bases). Trimming removed 5 bases at V and 1 base at J, with 11 bases between. Germline loops: CDR1 SEHNR, CDR2 FQNEAQ (reference sequence). The CDR3 length is 14 residues. The CDR3 region is CASSPNRRNTEAFF. In nucleotides, the CDR3 is TGTGCCAGCAGCCCTAACAGGAGGAACACTGAAGCTTTCTTT. The full variable domain, completed using reference TRBV7-9 and TRBJ1-1, is DTGVSQNPRHKITKRGQNVTFRCDPISEHNRLYWYRQTLGQGPEFLTYFQNEAQLEKSRLLSDRFSAERPKGSFSTLEIQRTEQGDSAMYLCASSPNRRNTEAFFGQGTRLTVV.

The chain joins TRBV18 to TRBJ1-1; 11 bases agree with TRBD1. Germline V gene lookup returns CDR1 KGHSH and CDR2 LQKENI. The V and J ends lost 2 bases and 5 bases, in that order; junction bases with no gene match: 16. This CDR3 contains 19 residues. The DNA for the CDR3 is TGTGCCAGCTCACCAAACGGGGACAGGGGGGCCCTGGGGTCGACTGAAGCTTTCTTT. It codes for CASSPNGDRGALGSTEAFF.

The gene calls are TRBV20-1 and TRBJ1-1, with D unresolved. This CDR3 comprises 10 residues. Germline CDR1 and CDR2: DFQATT and SNEGSKA (reference sequence). V lost 5 bases to trimming and J lost 3 bases, with 4 bases between them. The CDR3 loop reads CSAQDTEAFF. The CDR3 DNA sequence: TGCAGTGCTCAAGACACTGAAGCTTTCTTT.

The V and J genes are TRBV6-6 and TRBJ1-3, with D possibly matching TRBD1 (6 bases). CDR1 and CDR2 from the germline V gene are MNHNY and SVGAGI (reference sequence). Trimming took off 1 base at V and 0 bases at J, with 10 bases between the two ends. The CDR3 length is 16 residues. The CDR3 DNA reads TGTGCCAGCAGTTACTTTACAGGGCGCTCTGGAAACACCATATATTTT. Residues: CASSYFTGRSGNTIYF.

The chain joins TRBV27 to TRBJ2-1, with D uncertain. CDR1 and CDR2 (germline): MNHEY, SMNVEV (reference sequence). V was shortened by 5 bases and J by 2 bases, with 7 bases between the two germline ends. The CDR3 length is 13 residues. The CDR3 DNA reads as TGTGCCAGCAGTCCCAAAACCTACAATGAGCAGTTCTTC. Protein product: CASSPKTYNEQFF.

V and J are TRBV10-3 and TRBJ2-7; D is unclear. The CDR3 has 13 residues. Germline loops: CDR1 ENHRY, CDR2 SYGVKD. The germline V and J ends were trimmed by 3 bases and 3 bases, with 9 bases remaining between them. CDR3 nucleotide sequence: TGTGCCATCAGTGATAGGGTAAGCTACGAGCAGTACTTC. This gives the protein CAISDRVSYEQYF.

There are a few counts of this clone. The gene calls are TRBV27 and TRBJ1-2, with TRBD1 identical over 7 bases. CDR3 length: 13 amino acids. The ends lost 5 bases at V and 6 bases at J; junction bases unmatched: 6. Germline CDR1 and CDR2: MNHEY and SMNVEV (reference sequence). This CDR3 is CASSPRQGHGYTF. DNA of the CDR3: TGTGCCAGCAGTCCCCGACAGGGACATGGCTACACCTTC.

The chain uses TRBV7-9 and TRBJ1-2; D possibly corresponds to TRBD1 (5 bases). The CDR3 sequence is 12 residues long. The V gene lost 5 bases and the J gene lost 3 bases, with 7 bases spanning the gap. Germline-derived CDR1 and CDR2 are SEHNR and FQNEAQ (reference sequence). CDR3 nucleotides: TGTGCCAGCAGCCGGGGGGACTATGGCTACACCTTC. The encoded protein is CASSRGDYGYTF.

The gene calls are TRBV10-2 and TRBJ2-7; D is possibly TRBD1 (5 bases). Trimming left V 4 bases short and J 1 base short, with 8 bases between. Per germline, CDR1 WSHSY and CDR2 SAAADI. This CDR3 is 13 amino acids long. DNA for the CDR3: TGCGCCAGCAGTGGGGGCCCATCCTACGAGCAGTACTTC. This translates into CASSGGPSYEQYF.

With respect to this clone: Other DNA sequences within the sample encode an identical CDR3. V and J are TRBV18 and TRBJ2-5; D is uncertain. The CDR3 has 11 residues. Germline CDR1 and CDR2: KGHSH and LQKENI. V shed 6 bases and J shed 2 bases, with 4 bases lying between them. The CDR3 loop is CASSLQETQYF. Here the CDR3 DNA reads TGTGCCAGCTCCCTGCAAGAGACCCAGTACTTC.

Here the CDR3 DNA reads TGTGCCAGCAGTTTACGCGGGACACCTAACTATGGCTACACCTTC. It encodes CASSLRGTPNYGYTF. V gene TRBV28 combines with J gene TRBJ1-2; D might be TRBD1 (6 bases). Germline CDR1 is MDHEN and CDR2 is SYDVKM. Trimming removed 2 bases at V and 0 bases at J, with 10 bases between. The CDR3 has 15 residues.

The chain is built from TRBV15 and TRBJ2-1, with D possibly being TRBD1 (6 bases). The V end was cut by 3 bases, the J end by 9 bases, with 12 bases between. The CDR3 contains 13 residues. Germline lookup yields CDR1 LNHNV and CDR2 YYDKDF (reference sequence). The CDR3: CATSRGAVGEQFF. The CDR3 DNA reads TGTGCCACCAGCAGGGGGGCGGTGGGTGAGCAGTTCTTC.

This clone has a handful of counts. The chain is built from TRBV28 and TRBJ1-1; 7 bases align to TRBD1. Unmatched junction bases numbered 12, after V lost 0 bases and J lost 11 bases. This CDR3 contains 15 residues. From germline, CDR1 is MDHEN and CDR2 SYDVKM. The chain's CDR3 is CASSLWGGGSEPAFF. CDR3 bases: TGTGCCAGCAGTTTATGGGGAGGGGGCTCGGAACCCGCTTTCTTT.

This chain joins TRBV12-1 and TRBJ1-5; the D segment call TRBD1 is taken from the table without a DNA check. TRBV12-1 is a pseudogene segment. CDR3 length: 18 amino acids. The CDR3 is CASSFARIDRRNNQPQHF. In nucleotides, the CDR3 is TGTGCCAGCAGCTTTGCGCGTATAGACAGACGAAACAATCAGCCCCAGCATTTT.

This rearrangement joins TRBV5-6 to TRBJ2-1; D is undetermined. Germline V gives CDR1 SGHDT, CDR2 YYEEEE. This CDR3 region has 14 residues. The V and J ends lost 3 bases and 0 bases respectively, with 7 bases between them. This CDR3 reads CASSWAGSYNEQFF. DNA for the CDR3: TGTGCCAGCAGCTGGGCCGGCTCCTACAATGAGCAGTTCTTC.

The CDR3 sequence: CASSPSGTPYEQYF. For the CDR3, the DNA is TGTGCCAGCAGCCCCTCCGGAACCCCCTACGAGCAGTACTTC. This sequence joins TRBV7-2 and TRBJ2-7, with no clear D. V shed 5 bases and J shed 2 bases, with 13 bases lying between them. This CDR3 comprises 14 residues. Germline V lookup: CDR1 SGHTA, CDR2 FQGNSA.

The genes are TRBV12-1 and TRBJ2-3; TRBD2 is the table's D call and was not checked against the DNA. TRBV12-1 is a recognized pseudogene. The CDR3 loop spans 18 amino acids. CDR3 coding DNA: TGTGCCAGCAGCCCACCCGGGAGGGGGGGCGGGAGAACAGATACGCAGTATTTT. Amino acids: CASSPPGRGGGRTDTQYF.

The chain links TRBV18 to TRBJ2-3; TRBD1 or TRBD2 may be the D gene (5 bases each). The CDR3 has 15 residues. Germline values: CDR1 KGHSH, CDR2 LQKENI. Trimming shortened V by 9 bases and J by 2 bases, and 18 bases separated the two germline ends. As DNA, the CDR3 is TGTGCCAGGGGACGGAACTACACCCACACAGATACGCAGTATTTT. Its protein product is CARGRNYTHTDTQYF.

V gene TRBV19 combines with J gene TRBJ2-1, with D possibly being TRBD1 (8 bases). Trimming removed 1 base from V and 4 bases from J, with 20 bases in between. The germline V gene encodes CDR1 LNHDA and CDR2 SQIVND (reference sequence). The CDR3 extends over 18 amino acids. CDR3 sequence reads: CASSIVGPTGEGYNEQFF. CDR3 in DNA: TGTGCCAGTAGTATAGTGGGCCCGACAGGGGAGGGATACAATGAGCAGTTCTTC.

This chain uses TRBV7-8 with TRBJ1-2, with D maybe TRBD1 (5 bases). Germline values: CDR1 SGHVS, CDR2 FQNEAQ. The CDR3 length is 14 residues. Trimming took 7 bases from V and 4 from J, leaving 16 bases between them. The CDR3 sequence: CASTDGGVSYGYTF. The CDR3 region has the DNA TGTGCCAGCACCGACGGGGGGGTGAGCTATGGCTACACCTTC. The variable domain in full, completed from reference TRBV7-8 and TRBJ1-2, reads GAGVSQSPRYKVAKRGQDVALRCDPISGHVSLFWYQQALGQGPEFLTYFQNEAQLDKSGLPSDRFFAERPEGSVSTLKIQRTQQEDSAVYLCASTDGGVSYGYTFGSGTRLTVV.